Below, one TCR beta chain is given with its context. As yet, its antigen is unknown. This record belongs to a study of T cell responses to AZD1222 COVID-19 vaccine. Study-level points and caveats: Just a handful of AZD1222 recipients were seropositive at baseline.

This CDR3 is built from 14 residues. Unmatched junction bases numbered 5, after V lost 7 bases and J lost 1 base. Looked up from germline, CDR1 is SGHAT and CDR2 is FQNNGV. Sequencing used immunoSEQ multiplex PCR; TCRdb keeps in-frame clones, though not all of them. The table lists around 71,000 clones, roughly 80% of them singletons. Second-dose groups at about 4 or about 12 weeks were pooled. The starting material was peripheral blood, obtained 28 days after the second AZD1222 dose. This TCR derives from an adult who received the AZD1222 COVID-19 vaccine. J is TRBJ1-2 and V is TRBV11-2, with TRBD1 matching 8 bases. CDR3 residues: CASTKQGGNYGYTF. CDR3 coding DNA: TGTGCCAGCACCAAACAGGGGGGTAACTATGGCTACACCTTC.